These 2 T cell receptor beta chains were sequenced from one sample in a study of Tregs in tolerant kidney transplant recipients. Recipients received nonmyeloablative bone marrow transplants from related graft donors, with transient mixed chimerism. Clones were read by immunoSEQ multiplex PCR, and TCRdb kept only the in-frame ones, dropping some. Its listing shows some 10,000 clones. Sequencing was performed on CD8+ T cells from blood (PBMCs), taken 24 months after the transplant. The receptors were sampled from a human patient who received a combined kidney and bone marrow transplant. Some T cells may possibly be graft donor cells.

CDR3 region: CASSEGGLTYNEQFF. CDR3 DNA (partial): TGTGCCAGCAGTGAGGGGGGATTAACCTACAATGAG. V is TRBV2 and J is TRBJ2-1; weak D call: TRBD2 (6 bases). The CDR3 end lies 3 residues beyond the end of the read and is filled in from the germline J gene. Germline V gene sequence: CDR1 SNHLY, CDR2 FYNNEI. V gave up 3 bases and J gave up 2 bases, with 11 bases separating them. This CDR3 comprises 15 residues.

Note on this clone: From the germline J gene comes the end of the CDR3, since the read stops 3 residues before it. V is TRBV5-6 and J is TRBJ2-7; D call uncertain. V lost 2 bases to trimming and J lost 0 bases, with 6 bases between them. Germline V gene lookup returns CDR1 SGHDT and CDR2 YYEEEE. The CDR3 spans 13 residues. CDR3 sequence reads: CASSLAGSYEQYF. The part of the CDR3 DNA that was read is TGTGCCAGCAGCTTAGCAGGCTCCTACGAG.